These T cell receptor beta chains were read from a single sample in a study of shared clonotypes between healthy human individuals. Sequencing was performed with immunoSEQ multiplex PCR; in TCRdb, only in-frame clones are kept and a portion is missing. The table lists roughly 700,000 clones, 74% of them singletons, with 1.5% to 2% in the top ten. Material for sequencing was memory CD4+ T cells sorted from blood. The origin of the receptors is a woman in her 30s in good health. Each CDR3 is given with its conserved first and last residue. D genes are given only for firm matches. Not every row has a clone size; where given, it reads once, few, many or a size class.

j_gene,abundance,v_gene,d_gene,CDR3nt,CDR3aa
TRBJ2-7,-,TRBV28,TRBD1,TGTGCCAGCGGAAACAGGGGAGTCCCCTACGAGCAGTACTTC,CASGNRGVPYEQYF
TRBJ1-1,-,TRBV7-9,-,TGTGCCAGCAGCTTCGACAGCACTGAAGCTTTCTTT,CASSFDSTEAFF
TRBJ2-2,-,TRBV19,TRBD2,TGTGCCAGTAGTATAGGACTAGCGGCCCGCGGGGAGCTGTTTTTT,CASSIGLAARGELFF
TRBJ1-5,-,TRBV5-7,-,TGTGCCAGCAGCACCCACGCCCGGGGGGATTATAGCAATCAGCCCCAGCATTTT,CASSTHARGDYSNQPQHF
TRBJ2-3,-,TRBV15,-,TGTGCCACCAGCGAGCTAGCTTCTAGCACAGATACGCAGTATTTT,CATSELASSTDTQYF
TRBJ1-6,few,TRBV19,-,TGTGCCAGTAGTACGGGTCAGACGAGTTCACCCCTCCACTTT,CASSTGQTSSPLHF
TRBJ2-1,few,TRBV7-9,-,TGTGCCAGCATACGACCGTCCTCCTACAATGAGCAGTTCTTC,CASIRPSSYNEQFF
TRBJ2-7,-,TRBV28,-,TGTGCCAGCGCAGGTCGACAGAAGTCCTACGAGCAGTACTTC,CASAGRQKSYEQYF
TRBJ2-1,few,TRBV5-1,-,TGCGCCAGCAGCCTGGCCGACCGGGATTACAATGAGCAGTTCTTC,CASSLADRDYNEQFF
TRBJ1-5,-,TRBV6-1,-,TGTGCCAGCAGTGACTTAGGGGGGCCCGCGGAGCCCCAGCATTTT,CASSDLGGPAEPQHF
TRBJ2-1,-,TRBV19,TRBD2,TGTGCCAGTAGTTCCGGAGCGGGAGCCTACAATGAGCAGTTCTTC,CASSSGAGAYNEQFF
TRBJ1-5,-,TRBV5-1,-,TGCGCCAGCAGCTACGGGGGAAATCAGCCCCAGCATTTT,CASSYGGNQPQHF
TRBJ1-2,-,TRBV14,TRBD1,TGTGCCAGCAGTACCCAGGGGGGCTATGGCTACACCTTC,CASSTQGGYGYTF
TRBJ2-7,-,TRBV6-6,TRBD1,TGTGCCAGCAGTGCCGGGACAGGGACGTGGGAGCAGTACTTC,CASSAGTGTWEQYF
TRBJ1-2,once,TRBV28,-,TGTGCCAGCAGTACTCAGGGGACCCACACCTTC,CASSTQGTHTF
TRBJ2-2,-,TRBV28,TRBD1,TGTGCCAGCAGTTTCCATCCAGGACAGGGGTATACCGGGGAGCTGTTTTTT,CASSFHPGQGYTGELFF
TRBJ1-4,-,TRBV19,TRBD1,TGTGCCAGTAGTCCCTCCCGACAGGGGAGTGAAAAACTGTTTTTT,CASSPSRQGSEKLFF
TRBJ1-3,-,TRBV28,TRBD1,TGTGCCACCGAATCCTCCCGACAGGGGAACACCATATATTTT,CATESSRQGNTIYF
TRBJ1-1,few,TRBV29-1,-,TGCACCGGAAACCCGACGTCTGGTGAAGCTTTCTTT,CTGNPTSGEAFF
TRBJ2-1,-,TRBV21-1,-,TGTGCCAGCAGCAAAAGGGAGCTAGCGGGAACTGACAATGAGCAGTTCTTC,CASSKRELAGTDNEQFF
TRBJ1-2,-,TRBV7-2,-,TGTGCCAGCAGCTTATATAGTGCCGGGCTGAACTATGGCTACACCTTC,CASSLYSAGLNYGYTF
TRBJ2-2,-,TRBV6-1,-,TGTGCCAGCAGTGTGCCCGGACAGCCCGGGGAGCTGTTTTTT,CASSVPGQPGELFF
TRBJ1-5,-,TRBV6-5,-,TGTGCCAGCAGTTACGCGGGGCTGAATCAGCCCCAGCATTTT,CASSYAGLNQPQHF
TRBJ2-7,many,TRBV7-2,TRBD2,TGTGCCAGCAGCCCGGGACTAGCGGACTCCTACGAGCAGTACTTC,CASSPGLADSYEQYF
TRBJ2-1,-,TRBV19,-,TGTGCCAGTAGTTTCGGGACTCACTCCTACAATGAGCAGTTCTTC,CASSFGTHSYNEQFF